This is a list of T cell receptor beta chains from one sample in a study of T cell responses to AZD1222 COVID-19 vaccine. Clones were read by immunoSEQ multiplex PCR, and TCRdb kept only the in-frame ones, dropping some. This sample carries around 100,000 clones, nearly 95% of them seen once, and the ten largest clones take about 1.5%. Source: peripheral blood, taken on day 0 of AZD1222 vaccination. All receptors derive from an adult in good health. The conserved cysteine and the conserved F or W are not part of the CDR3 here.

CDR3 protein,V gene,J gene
ASSWVVSLDTQY,TRBV27,TRBJ2-3
ASSDPGQGNEQF,TRBV6-1,TRBJ2-1
ASTDRWKNTGELF,TRBV5-6,TRBJ2-2
ASSGTSGNYNEQF,TRBV6-4,TRBJ2-1
ASSRDLGNYGYT,TRBV28,TRBJ1-2
ASSLAVSTEAF,TRBV7-9,TRBJ1-1
ASSPTGTSGRPEQF,TRBV11-2,TRBJ2-1
ASSLGPGQPFNSPLH,TRBV5-8,TRBJ1-6
ASSREGGFPQY,TRBV11-3,TRBJ2-3
ASRISGGPYNEQF,TRBV7-2,TRBJ2-1
ASSLWGTGLGGYT,TRBV27,TRBJ1-2